A single sample is the source of the 25 T cell receptor beta chains below, sequenced in a study of control samples from healthy donors and cancer patients. Using immunoSEQ multiplex PCR, the repertoire was profiled, and TCRdb retains in-frame clones only, with some absent. The repertoire holds 70,000 or so clones, with approximately 88% as singletons. The sequenced sample consisted of PBMCs. The receptors here all came from a woman in her forties or fifties with lung cancer.

This clone has only one observation. DNA of the CDR3: TGTGCCAGCACCAGGGGAAACTACAATGAGCAGTTCTTC. Its translation: CASTRGNYNEQFF. J is TRBJ2-1 and V is TRBV7-2; D is perhaps TRBD1 (6 bases). Per germline, CDR1 SGHTA and CDR2 FQGNSA. The CDR3 totals 13 residues. The V and J ends lost 7 bases and 3 bases respectively, with 10 bases between them. Using reference TRBV7-2 and TRBJ2-1 for the parts outside the CDR3, the full variable domain is GAGVSQSPSNKVTEKGKDVELRCDPISGHTALYWYRQSLGQGLEFLIYFQGNSAPDKSGLPSDRFSAERTGGSVSTLTIQRTQQEDSAVYLCASTRGNYNEQFFGPGTRLTVL.

V and J are TRBV7-2 and TRBJ2-5; D is uncertain. The CDR3 spans 14 residues. Trimming took 1 base from V and 5 from J, leaving 11 bases between them. Germline V gene sequence: CDR1 SGHTA, CDR2 FQGNSA. The CDR3 nucleotides read TGTGCCAGCAGCTTAGATGGTAGTTACGAGACCCAGTACTTC. Encoded protein: CASSLDGSYETQYF.

This clone was seen a single time. The V gene is TRBV28, the J gene TRBJ1-6; D unresolved. Germline V gene lookup returns CDR1 MDHEN and CDR2 SYDVKM. There are 15 residues in the CDR3. V lost 2 bases to trimming and J lost 0 bases, with 5 bases between them. The CDR3 loop reads CASSLGSSYNSPLHF. CDR3 nucleotides: TGTGCCAGCAGTTTAGGGAGCTCCTATAATTCACCCCTCCACTTT.

The CDR3, as DNA: TGTGCCAGCAGACGGACAGGGCCATTGGGCTACACCTTC. Encoded protein: CASRRTGPLGYTF. V gene TRBV28 combines with J gene TRBJ1-2, with 8 bases matching TRBD1. CDR1 is MDHEN, CDR2 SYDVKM, per germline. Trimming took 6 bases from V and 8 from J; bases not matched to a gene: 8. CDR3 length equals 13 residues.

V and J are TRBV11-2 and TRBJ1-2; 8 bases align to TRBD1. Germline loops: CDR1 SGHAT, CDR2 FQNNGV. Trimming at V came to 5 bases and at J to 1 base, leaving 9 bases not matched to a gene. This CDR3 region has 16 residues. This CDR3 is CASSAAGGAFNYGYTF. The CDR3 nucleotides read TGTGCCAGCAGCGCCGCAGGGGGCGCGTTTAACTATGGCTACACCTTC.

The chain joins TRBV7-9 to TRBJ1-4; D perhaps matches TRBD1 (5 bases). V was trimmed by 2 bases and J by 8 bases, leaving 12 bases between them. Germline CDR1 reads SEHNR; CDR2 reads FQNEAQ (reference sequence). CDR3 length: 14 amino acids. The CDR3 sequence: CASSLSGGREKLFF. The CDR3 DNA reads as TGTGCCAGCAGCTTATCGGGGGGAAGGGAAAAACTGTTTTTT.

The chain uses TRBV24-1 and TRBJ1-1, with D unclear. The CDR3 is made up of 13 amino acids. Trimming cost V 4 bases and J 0 bases, with 5 bases left between them. Germline CDR1 KGHDR, CDR2 SFDVKD. The CDR3 DNA is TGTGCCACCAGTGACACAATGAACACTGAAGCTTTCTTT. Encoded protein: CATSDTMNTEAFF.

The chain links TRBV6-2 or TRBV6-3 to TRBJ1-4; TRBD1 aligns across 10 bases. There are 14 residues in the CDR3. The V and J ends lost 6 bases and 7 bases, in that order; junction bases with no gene match: 5. CDR1 and CDR2 from the germline V gene are MNHEY and SVGEGT. CDR3 sequence: CASSRQGASEKLFF. The CDR3 DNA is TGTGCCAGCAGCCGACAGGGGGCAAGTGAAAAACTGTTTTTT.

V and J are TRBV7-2 and TRBJ1-1; TRBD1 aligns across 7 bases. CDR1 and CDR2 from the germline V gene are SGHTA and FQGNSA. V was clipped by 5 bases and J by 10 bases; unmatched bases: 10. The CDR3 runs to 13 residues. DNA of the CDR3: TGTGCCAGCAGCCCCGCCAGGGGGGCCCGAGCTTTCTTT. This codes for CASSPARGARAFF. The entire variable domain, with the rest obtained from reference TRBV7-2 and TRBJ1-1, is as follows: GAGVSQSPSNKVTEKGKDVELRCDPISGHTALYWYRQSLGQGLEFLIYFQGNSAPDKSGLPSDRFSAERTGGSVSTLTIQRTQQEDSAVYLCASSPARGARAFFGQGTRLTVV.

In its sample, this clone was seen once. The V and J genes are TRBV18 and TRBJ2-3, with 8 bases that match TRBD2. The CDR3 consists of 15 residues. Looked up from germline, CDR1 is KGHSH and CDR2 is LQKENI. The V segment lost 1 base and the J segment 14 bases; nucleotides outside the gene matches: 14. CDR3 sequence (DNA): TGTGCCAGCTCACCACGGGGCGCGGGGGGCCTCATGTGGTATTTT. It translates to CASSPRGAGGLMWYF.

The genes are TRBV19 and TRBJ1-2; 12 nucleotides agree with TRBD1. V lost 6 bases to trimming and J lost 8 bases; unmatched junction nucleotides: 4. Germline V gene data show CDR1 as LNHDA and CDR2 as SQIVND (reference sequence). This CDR3 has 13 residues. The CDR3 sequence is CASRGQGAEGYTF. DNA of the CDR3: TGTGCCAGTAGGGGACAGGGGGCAGAAGGCTACACCTTC.

This rearrangement joins TRBV24-1 to TRBJ1-6; 8 bases line up with TRBD1. Trimming cost V 5 bases and J 8 bases; bases outside gene matches: 16. The CDR3 length is 18 residues. Germline assignment: CDR1 KGHDR and CDR2 SFDVKD. CDR3 protein: CATSAVRKTGVEDSPLHF. CDR3 DNA sequence: TGTGCCACCAGTGCGGTCCGAAAGACAGGGGTCGAGGATTCACCCCTCCACTTT.

The chain uses TRBV29-1 and TRBJ1-4; TRBD1 aligns across 8 bases. Germline CDR1 and CDR2: SQVTM and ANQGSEA. The CDR3 spans 13 residues. Trimming cost V 4 bases and J 7 bases; bases outside gene matches: 5. The CDR3: CSVAPQGGEKLFF. CDR3 in DNA: TGCAGCGTTGCCCCACAGGGGGGTGAAAAACTGTTTTTT.

The CDR3 region is CASSLGQNTEAFF. As DNA, the CDR3 is TGTGCCAGCAGTCTCGGACAAAACACTGAAGCTTTCTTT. The rearrangement uses TRBV28 and TRBJ1-1; possibly TRBD1 for D (5 bases). CDR3 length: 13 residues. V was trimmed by 5 bases and J by 2 bases, leaving 9 bases between them. CDR1 and CDR2 from the germline V gene are MDHEN and SYDVKM.

This chain uses TRBV27 with TRBJ1-6; D remains ambiguous. This CDR3 comprises 14 residues. V was pared by 5 bases and J by 9 bases, with 14 bases between. The V gene's germline CDR1 is MNHEY and CDR2 SMNVEV (reference sequence). This CDR3 is CASSSDGLTSPLHF. The CDR3 DNA reads as TGTGCCAGCAGTAGCGACGGATTAACTTCACCCCTCCACTTT.

V is TRBV5-6 and J is TRBJ1-5; D gene uncertain. The V end lost 3 bases, the J end lost 3 bases, and 13 bases lay between the germline ends. The CDR3 loop spans 15 amino acids. Germline assignment: CDR1 SGHDT and CDR2 YYEEEE. CDR3 region: CASSSGYSNNQPQHF. CDR3 sequence (DNA): TGTGCCAGCAGCTCGGGATATAGCAACAATCAGCCCCAGCATTTT. The whole variable domain, remainder taken from reference TRBV5-6 and TRBJ1-5, is DAGVTQSPTHLIKTRGQQVTLRCSPKSGHDTVSWYQQALGQGPQFIFQYYEEEERQRGNFPDRFSGHQFPNYSSELNVNALLLGDSALYLCASSSGYSNNQPQHFGDGTRLSIL.

DNA of the CDR3: TGTGCCAGTACCCCTGGGGGCGGTAGGAACACTGAAGCTTTCTTT. Translation gives CASTPGGGRNTEAFF. The chain links TRBV19 to TRBJ1-1; D is perhaps TRBD1 (6 bases). Germline CDR1 LNHDA, CDR2 SQIVND (reference sequence). Trimming took off 7 bases at V and 1 base at J, with 16 bases between the two ends. The CDR3 spans 15 residues.

The chain employs TRBV24-1 and TRBJ2-3, with 10 bases identical to TRBD1. Germline-derived CDR1 and CDR2 are KGHDR and SFDVKD. Trimming cost V 4 bases and J 5 bases; bases outside gene matches: 8. The CDR3 loop spans 16 amino acids. The CDR3 region has the DNA TGTGCCACCAGTGACCTTGGACAGGGGGTTAAAGATACGCAGTATTTT. Translation gives CATSDLGQGVKDTQYF.

This chain uses TRBV27 with TRBJ1-2; 8 nucleotides line up with TRBD1. Looked up from germline, CDR1 is MNHEY and CDR2 is SMNVEV (reference sequence). The CDR3 extends over 16 amino acids. The ends lost 4 bases at V and 1 base at J; junction bases unmatched: 8. CDR3 sequence: CASSSGQGANNYGYTF. The CDR3 coding sequence is TGTGCCAGCAGTTCGGGGCAGGGGGCGAATAACTATGGCTACACCTTC.

The CDR3 DNA is TGTGCCAGCAGCTTCAGACAGCGACACACAGATACGCAGTATTTT. It specifies CASSFRQRHTDTQYF. This chain connects TRBV7-2 to TRBJ2-3; D is perhaps TRBD1 (5 bases). Per germline, CDR1 SGHTA and CDR2 FQGNSA. Trimming took off 3 bases at V and 2 bases at J, with 12 bases between the two ends. The CDR3 is made up of 15 amino acids. The whole variable domain, filled in from reference TRBV7-2 and TRBJ2-3, reads GAGVSQSPSNKVTEKGKDVELRCDPISGHTALYWYRQSLGQGLEFLIYFQGNSAPDKSGLPSDRFSAERTGGSVSTLTIQRTQQEDSAVYLCASSFRQRHTDTQYFGPGTRLTVL.

This chain uses TRBV5-6 with TRBJ1-2; 8 positions agree with TRBD1. The CDR3 has 15 residues. V dropped 2 bases and J dropped 4; count of bases not matched to a gene: 7. The germline CDR1 and CDR2 sequences are SGHDT and YYEEEE. CDR3 sequence reads: CASSFLPTGGYGYTF. The CDR3 DNA reads as TGTGCCAGCAGCTTTCTCCCCACAGGGGGCTATGGCTACACCTTC.

The chain is built from TRBV5-4 and TRBJ2-1; 8 nucleotides match TRBD2. V lost 10 bases, J lost 5 bases, and 8 bases stayed unmatched. The CDR3 spans 13 residues. The V gene's germline CDR1 is SGHNT and CDR2 YYREEE (reference sequence). CDR3 in DNA: TGTGCCCCGGGGAGCGGGGGAAACAATGAGCAGTTCTTC. This encodes CAPGSGGNNEQFF.

This rearrangement joins TRBV4-3 to TRBJ1-1, with 9 positions matching TRBD1. Germline trimming cut 4 bases from V and 1 base from J; bases unmatched to any gene: 4. CDR3 size: 15 residues. Germline V gene lookup returns CDR1 LGHNA and CDR2 YSLEER. Here the CDR3 DNA reads TGCGCCAGCAGCCGGACAGGGGCCAGGAACACTGAAGCTTTCTTT. Protein sequence: CASSRTGARNTEAFF.

The chain joins TRBV13 to TRBJ1-1, with D maybe TRBD1 (6 bases). This CDR3 is built from 17 residues. Germline values: CDR1 PRHDT, CDR2 FYEKMQ (reference sequence). V shed 5 bases and J shed 5 bases, with 24 bases lying between them. In nucleotides, the CDR3 is TGTGCCAGCAGCCCCATTAAGGAACAGGGTTCGAGTACTGAAGCTTTCTTT. Its translation is CASSPIKEQGSSTEAFF.

The V call is TRBV9, the J call TRBJ1-2; the D gene is possibly TRBD1 (6 bases). V was clipped by 4 bases and J by 6 bases, with 10 bases between them. The CDR3 is 12 residues long. CDR1 is SGDLS and CDR2 is YYNGEE in the germline V gene. Here the CDR3 DNA reads TGTGCCAGCAGCATGAGGGGGGATGGCTACACCTTC. Amino acid sequence: CASSMRGDGYTF.